These 2 T cell receptor beta chains share one sample of origin, sequenced in a study of vaccination and CD4 T cells after COVID-19. The antigens for these receptors are not known. Treatment given: approximately nine-day PBMC culture with coronavirus spike peptide pools or control peptides (ViraFEST assay). With the Oncomine TCR Beta short-read assay, DNA from cultured CD4+ T cells was sequenced. TCRdb passed the PCR reads through MiXCR, listing each CDR3 protein once. The profile covers about 13,000 distinct CDR3 sequences, with around 38% appearing a single time and about 9.8% taken by the ten largest. Sequences were obtained from CD4+ T cells from blood, cultured in vitro. The receptors come from a human donor who had recovered from COVID-19.

The CDR3 sequence is CSARAGLVYNSPLHF. CDR3 nucleotide sequence: TGCAGTGCTAGAGCGGGATTGGTCTATAATTCACCCCTCCACTTT. The chain combines TRBV20-1 with TRBJ1-6; D is unclear. Germline V gene lookup returns CDR1 DFQATT and CDR2 SNEGSKA (reference sequence). Trimming shortened V by 1 base and J by 3 bases, and 10 bases separated the two germline ends. The CDR3 extends over 15 amino acids.

This clonotype has just a few counts. The genes are TRBV20-1 and TRBJ1-2; the match to TRBD1 covers 9 bases. This CDR3 is 12 amino acids long. The germline V gene encodes CDR1 DFQATT and CDR2 SNEGSKA (reference sequence). V gave up 5 bases and J gave up 9 bases; unmatched junction bases: 7. CDR3 sequence: CSARTGAARYTF. The DNA of the CDR3 is TGCAGTGCTCGGACAGGGGCTGCTCGCTACACCTTC.